The 29 T cell receptor beta chains below come from one sample, sequenced in a study of human T cells and chemical hapten exposure. TCRdb analysed the RACE reads with MiXCR anew, one entry per CDR3 protein. This sample yields 95,000 to 100,000 distinct CDR3 sequences, of which 9.5% to 14% are seen a single time; around 3.3% belongs to the top ten. The sample's time point: pre-sensitization, week 0. Sample treatment: therapeutic diphenylcyclopropenone sensitization with weekly scalp DPC. The sample consisted of whole blood, taken in connection with sensitization to the hapten diphenylcyclopropenone (DPC). The source is a woman in her sixties with alopecia areata. Some clones in this sample may be carry-over from other donors' samples.

At least ten counts were recorded for this clonotype. The chain carries TRBV11-1 and TRBJ2-3, with no clear D. The CDR3 is 12 residues long. Per the germline V gene, CDR1 is SGHAT and CDR2 is FQDESV (reference sequence). The V end lost 5 bases, the J end lost 0 bases, and 3 bases lay between the germline ends. This CDR3 is CASSQSTDTQYF. For the CDR3, the DNA is TGTGCCAGCAGCCAAAGCACAGATACGCAGTATTTT.

The rearrangement joins TRBV27 to TRBJ1-2; D gene uncertain. CDR3 length equals 16 residues. V was trimmed by 0 bases and J by 0 bases, leaving 11 bases between them. Looked up from germline, CDR1 is MNHEY and CDR2 is SMNVEV (reference sequence). CDR3 in DNA: TGTGCCAGCAGTTTATCGGCGCCACCTACTAACTATGGCTACACCTTC. Translated: CASSLSAPPTNYGYTF.

This clonotype was seen many times. V is TRBV20-1 and J is TRBJ2-3; 7 bases align to TRBD1. Per germline, CDR1 DFQATT and CDR2 SNEGSKA (reference sequence). J gave up 7 bases and V 2 bases, and 12 bases lay outside the gene matches. CDR3 length: 15 amino acids. In DNA form, the CDR3 reads TGCAGTGCTAGAAGGACAGGAGACTTCGAGTATACGCAGTATTTT. Translated, it gives CSARRTGDFEYTQYF.

This clonotype was picked up many times. The rearrangement joins TRBV4-1 to TRBJ2-1, with 9 bases fitting TRBD2. Germline V gene sequence: CDR1 MGHRA, CDR2 YSYEKL. The V segment lost 0 bases and the J segment 4 bases; nucleotides outside the gene matches: 4. This CDR3 region has 16 residues. The CDR3 sequence: CASSQDEAGGYNEQFF. The CDR3 DNA sequence: TGCGCCAGCAGCCAAGATGAAGCGGGGGGTTACAATGAGCAGTTCTTC.

This clonotype was detected many times. V and J are TRBV5-1 and TRBJ2-7; TRBD2 is a possible D gene (5 bases). CDR3 size: 15 residues. The V gene lost 0 bases and the J gene lost 4 bases, with 14 bases spanning the gap. Per the germline V gene, CDR1 is SGHRS and CDR2 is YFSETQ. The CDR3 sequence: CASSLGLGVEYEQYF. CDR3 coding DNA: TGCGCCAGCAGCTTGGGGTTGGGAGTTGAATACGAGCAGTACTTC.

The chain combines TRBV5-4 with TRBJ2-5; D may be TRBD1 or TRBD2 (5 bases each). The CDR3 has 14 residues. The germline V gene has CDR1 SGHNT and CDR2 YYREEE (reference sequence). With 1 base removed from V and 2 bases from J, the gap between germline ends came to 9 bases. CDR3 nucleotide sequence: TGTGCCAGCAGCTTGCGGGGCGGGCAAGAGACCCAGTACTTC. Translation: CASSLRGGQETQYF.

In this sample, this clonotype turned up many times. The chain employs TRBV5-1 and TRBJ2-3, with 10 bases aligning to TRBD1. The CDR3 extends over 16 amino acids. The germline V gene has CDR1 SGHRS and CDR2 YFSETQ. Germline trimming cut 4 bases from V and 5 bases from J; bases unmatched to any gene: 10. DNA of the CDR3: TGCGCCAGCAGCACCCGGACAGGGGGTACAGTAGATACGCAGTATTTT. As protein: CASSTRTGGTVDTQYF.

This clonotype was seen a few times. J is TRBJ2-7 and V is TRBV2; a weak D match, TRBD1 (6 bases). The CDR3 length is 16 residues. The germline V gene encodes CDR1 SNHLY and CDR2 FYNNEI. V was trimmed by 6 bases and J by 2 bases, leaving 20 bases between them. The CDR3 DNA follows: TGTGCCAGCAGGTATCCACGGGACACCGACCCCTACGAGCAGTACTTC. This encodes CASRYPRDTDPYEQYF.

This clonotype was counted ten times or more. V gene TRBV18 combines with J gene TRBJ1-4; D is uncertain. This CDR3 contains 13 residues. Germline V lookup: CDR1 KGHSH, CDR2 LQKENI. V was trimmed by 8 bases and J by 7 bases, leaving 14 bases between them. CDR3 bases: TGTGCCAGCACCCTCGGCCGGGGTGAAAAACTGTTTTTT. Protein: CASTLGRGEKLFF.

This clonotype appeared a few times. The chain links TRBV9 to TRBJ1-1; weak D call: TRBD1 (6 bases). The CDR3 has 13 residues. Germline V gene sequence: CDR1 SGDLS, CDR2 YYNGEE. V dropped 0 bases and J dropped 3 bases, with 6 bases sitting between them. DNA of the CDR3: TGTGCCAGCAGCGTAGCAGGGGACACTGAAGCTTTCTTT. Amino acid sequence: CASSVAGDTEAFF. Together with reference TRBV9 and TRBJ1-1, the CDR3 gives the full variable domain: DSGVTQTPKHLITATGQRVTLRCSPRSGDLSVYWYQQSLDQGLQFLIQYYNGEERAKGNILERFSAQQFPDLHSELNLSSLELGDSALYFCASSVAGDTEAFFGQGTRLTVV.

CDR3 in amino acids: CASSLVALVGGGHFGTQYF. CDR3 in DNA: TGTGCCAGCAGCTTAGTGGCTTTGGTTGGCGGGGGGCACTTTGGGACCCAGTACTTC. The chain has TRBV7-2 and TRBJ2-5; 8 nucleotides agree with TRBD2. This CDR3 has 19 amino acids. V lost 1 base to trimming and J lost 7 bases; unmatched junction nucleotides: 20. Germline CDR1 reads SGHTA; CDR2 reads FQGNSA.

The V call is TRBV12-3 or TRBV12-4, the J call TRBJ1-1; 7 nucleotides match TRBD1. CDR3 length: 15 residues. Unmatched junction bases numbered 11, after V lost 6 bases and J lost 4 bases. The CDR3 reads CASRGFGTEGTEAFF. The CDR3 bases are TGTGCCAGCAGAGGATTCGGGACAGAGGGCACTGAAGCTTTCTTT.

This clonotype was seen a handful of times. This sequence joins TRBV19 and TRBJ1-5; D not certain. The CDR3 is 16 residues long. V was trimmed by 2 bases and J by 0 bases, leaving 11 bases between them. The germline CDR1 and CDR2 sequences are LNHDA and SQIVND (reference sequence). DNA for the CDR3: TGTGCCAGTAGTATATTTGGTTTTAATAGCAATCAGCCCCAGCATTTT. Its protein is CASSIFGFNSNQPQHF. Based on the CDR3 plus reference TRBV19 and TRBJ1-5, the full variable domain is DGGITQSPKYLFRKEGQNVTLSCEQNLNHDAMYWYRQDPGQGLRLIYYSQIVNDFQKGDIAEGYSVSREKKESFPLTVTSAQKNPTAFYLCASSIFGFNSNQPQHFGDGTRLSIL.

The chain is built from TRBV7-2 and TRBJ1-2; 11 bases are shared with TRBD1. Germline V lookup: CDR1 SGHTA, CDR2 FQGNSA. This CDR3 region has 16 residues. After removal of 5 bases from V and 5 bases from J, the junction contained 10 bases not matched to a gene. The CDR3 is CASSPWTGGSGYGYTF. For the CDR3, the DNA is TGTGCCAGCAGCCCATGGACAGGGGGCTCGGGTTATGGCTACACCTTC.

The chain couples TRBV7-2 to TRBJ1-5, with D hard to call. The length of the CDR3 is 13 residues. V was shortened by 2 bases and J by 9 bases, with 11 bases between the two germline ends. Germline-derived CDR1 and CDR2 are SGHTA and FQGNSA. The CDR3: CASSLTEGAPQHF. Here the CDR3 DNA reads TGTGCCAGCAGCTTAACGGAGGGTGCGCCCCAGCATTTT.

This clonotype turned up a few times. J is TRBJ1-1 and V is TRBV12-3 or TRBV12-4; D perhaps matches TRBD1 (5 bases). The CDR3 runs to 13 residues. The germline V and J ends were trimmed by 6 bases and 14 bases, with 22 bases remaining between them. The CDR3 region is CASSSGLTGRRFF. CDR3 bases: TGTGCCAGCAGCTCGGGACTGACTGGTCGCAGGTTCTTT.

This clonotype has a count of ten or more. The chain joins TRBV25-1 to TRBJ1-4; a weak D match, TRBD1 (5 bases). Germline V gene lookup returns CDR1 MGHDK and CDR2 SYGVNS. V lost 2 bases and J lost 0, with 7 bases in between. The CDR3 runs to 15 residues. The CDR3 reads CASSEPGATNEKLFF. The CDR3, as DNA: TGTGCCAGCAGTGAACCGGGGGCAACTAATGAAAAACTGTTTTTT.

This clonotype has ten or more counts. V is TRBV9 and J is TRBJ2-5, with a possible D match to TRBD2 (6 bases). Trimming removed 4 bases from V and 0 bases from J, with 10 bases in between. Germline V CDR1 and CDR2: SGDLS, YYNGEE. The CDR3 contains 14 residues. The CDR3 nucleotides read TGTGCCAGCAGCCCCAGCGGGTACCAAGAGACCCAGTACTTC. The encoded protein is CASSPSGYQETQYF.

The table lists this clonotype with many counts. This chain connects TRBV6-6 to TRBJ1-1; TRBD1 might be the D (5 bases). CDR3 size: 17 residues. Germline V gives CDR1 MNHNY, CDR2 SVGAGI (reference sequence). V lost 0 bases, J lost 3 bases, and 17 bases lay in between. Written as DNA, the CDR3 is TGTGCCAGCAGTTACTCGATTGGGGCTGCGGGAGACACTGAAGCTTTCTTT. Its protein is CASSYSIGAAGDTEAFF.

This clonotype appeared a few times. The rearrangement uses TRBV5-1 and TRBJ1-1, with 7 bases aligning to TRBD1. The CDR3 spans 14 residues. Germline V CDR1 and CDR2: SGHRS, YFSETQ. V gave up 5 bases and J gave up 2 bases; unmatched junction bases: 6. The CDR3 loop is CASSRDSFNTEAFF. Written as DNA, the CDR3 is TGCGCCAGCAGTCGGGACAGCTTCAACACTGAAGCTTTCTTT.

The chain carries TRBV18 and TRBJ2-1, with 7 bases that match TRBD2. The germline V gene encodes CDR1 KGHSH and CDR2 LQKENI. This CDR3 is built from 16 residues. V was clipped by 4 bases and J by 2 bases; unmatched bases: 8. CDR3 sequence (DNA): TGTGCCAGCTCACTGGCGGGGGACCCTACCTACAATGAGCAGTTCTTC. This gives the protein CASSLAGDPTYNEQFF.

This clonotype was detected ten times or more. This chain links TRBV14 with TRBJ1-1; 7 nucleotides line up with TRBD1. CDR1 and CDR2 (germline): SGHDN, FVKESK. The trim removed 4 bases at V and 4 bases at J, leaving 9 bases unmatched. This CDR3 comprises 15 residues. CDR3 DNA sequence: TGTGCCAGCAGCCGCGTAGGGGGCTCGGGCACTGAAGCTTTCTTT. Amino acid sequence: CASSRVGGSGTEAFF.

There are a few counts of this clonotype. The CDR3 loop reads CASSLPSGFQETQYF. The DNA for the CDR3 is TGTGCCAGCAGCTTGCCTAGCGGGTTCCAAGAGACCCAGTACTTC. The rearrangement links TRBV5-6 to TRBJ2-5, with 8 bases lining up with TRBD2. The length of the CDR3 is 15 residues. V shed 1 base, J shed 1 base, and the junction held 3 bases outside the gene matches. Germline V gene sequence: CDR1 SGHDT, CDR2 YYEEEE.

The chain couples TRBV14 to TRBJ2-1; the D gene is possibly TRBD2 (7 bases). Germline V gene sequence: CDR1 SGHDN, CDR2 FVKESK. The CDR3 contains 15 residues. The V and J ends lost 6 bases and 4 bases respectively, with 16 bases between them. This CDR3 reads CASSQGRASYNEQFF. CDR3 DNA: TGTGCCAGCAGTCAGGGGAGGGCGTCTTACAATGAGCAGTTCTTC.

This clonotype came up many times. The chain joins TRBV12-3 or TRBV12-4 to TRBJ1-1; D gene uncertain. V was pared by 3 bases and J by 4 bases, with 6 bases between. The CDR3 totals 12 residues. The CDR3 spells CASSFSLTEAFF. The CDR3 nucleotides read TGTGCCAGCAGTTTTAGTCTCACTGAAGCTTTCTTT.

This clonotype was detected a few times. The rearrangement links TRBV7-9 to TRBJ1-1, with 7 bases aligning to TRBD1. CDR1 and CDR2 (germline): SEHNR, FQNEAQ (reference sequence). J was trimmed by 4 bases and V by 5 bases; bases with no gene match: 7. The CDR3 length is 14 residues. For the CDR3, the DNA is TGTGCCAGCAGCCGACAGGGAAGCGTCACTGAAGCTTTCTTT. Translation gives CASSRQGSVTEAFF.

This clonotype was seen repeatedly, ten times or more. The chain joins TRBV13 to TRBJ1-1; D gene uncertain. V was pared by 2 bases and J by 1 base, with 8 bases between. This CDR3 region has 14 residues. Germline CDR1 and CDR2: PRHDT and FYEKMQ (reference sequence). CDR3 residues: CASSLRAPNTEAFF. As DNA, the CDR3 is TGTGCCAGCAGCTTACGGGCCCCGAACACTGAAGCTTTCTTT.

In the case of this clonotype: This may arise from a read error, as a much more abundant clone is one base away. This chain joins TRBV7-3 and TRBJ1-1; D is perhaps TRBD1 (5 bases). Germline lookup yields CDR1 SGHTA and CDR2 FQGTGA. The CDR3 has 15 residues. V lost 5 bases, J lost 2 bases, and 15 bases lay in between. CDR3: CASSPGPFINTEAFF. The CDR3 DNA is TGTGCCAGCAGCCCGGGACCGTTTATAAACACTGAAGCTTTCTTT.

In its sample, this clonotype was seen a few times. The gene calls are TRBV7-3 and TRBJ1-1; unclear D gene. V dropped 0 bases and J dropped 10 bases, with 18 bases sitting between them. Per the germline V gene, CDR1 is SGHTA and CDR2 is FQGTGA. This CDR3 contains 15 residues. The CDR3 here is CASSLTGGDRFGAFF. The DNA of the CDR3 is TGTGCCAGCAGCTTAACGGGCGGGGATCGGTTTGGAGCTTTCTTT.